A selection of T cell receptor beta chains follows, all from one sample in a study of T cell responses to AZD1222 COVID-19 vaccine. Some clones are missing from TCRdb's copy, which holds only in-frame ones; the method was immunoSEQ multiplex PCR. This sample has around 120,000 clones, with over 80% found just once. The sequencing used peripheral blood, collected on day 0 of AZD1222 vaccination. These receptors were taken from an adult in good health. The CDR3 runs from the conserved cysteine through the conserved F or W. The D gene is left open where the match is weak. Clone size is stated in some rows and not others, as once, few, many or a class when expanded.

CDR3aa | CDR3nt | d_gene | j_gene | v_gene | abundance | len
CASSTKGLASYNEQFF | TGTGCCAGCAGCACCAAGGGACTAGCGAGCTACAATGAGCAGTTCTTC | TRBD2 | TRBJ2-1 | TRBV7-2 | NA | 16
CASSLGGLLQPYNSPLHF | TGTGCCAGCAGCTTAGGGGGACTCCTACAGCCCTATAATTCACCCCTCCACTTT | NA | TRBJ1-6 | TRBV7-4 | NA | 18
CASSLLGQGPYEQYF | TGTGCCAGCAGCTTACTAGGGCAGGGTCCTTACGAGCAGTACTTC | NA | TRBJ2-7 | TRBV11-2 | NA | 15
CASSLVEGVGEQYF | TGTGCCAGCAGCTTAGTGGAGGGAGTAGGAGAGCAGTACTTC | NA | TRBJ2-7 | TRBV11-2 | NA | 14
CASNLDRSSGELFF | TGTGCCAGCAACCTGGACAGGTCCTCCGGGGAGCTGTTTTTT | TRBD1 | TRBJ2-2 | TRBV7-9 | NA | 14
CASSIRDSDYEQYF | TGTGCCAGCAGCATCCGGGACTCGGACTACGAGCAGTACTTC | NA | TRBJ2-7 | TRBV11-2 | NA | 14
CASSLGVNYGYTF | TGTGCCAGCAGCTTAGGTGTTAACTATGGCTACACCTTC | NA | TRBJ1-2 | TRBV7-6 | NA | 13
CASSPQTGAVSEKLFF | TGTGCCAGCAGCCCCCAGACAGGGGCGGTGAGTGAAAAACTGTTTTTT | TRBD1 | TRBJ1-4 | TRBV13 | NA | 16
CASSSSVPGLAGGRQFF | TGTGCCAGCAGCTCCAGCGTACCGGGACTAGCGGGAGGTCGGCAGTTCTTC | TRBD2 | TRBJ2-1 | TRBV5-4 | NA | 17
CASSHTGTGNTIYF | TGTGCCAGCAGTCACACAGGGACTGGAAACACCATATATTTT | NA | TRBJ1-3 | TRBV6-5 | NA | 14
CASSFWGNQPQHF | TGTGCCAGCAGTTTTTGGGGTAATCAGCCCCAGCATTTT | NA | TRBJ1-5 | TRBV6-2/TRBV6-3 | NA | 13
CASSYRGGEQFF | TGTGCCAGCAGTTACAGGGGTGGTGAGCAGTTCTTC | NA | TRBJ2-1 | TRBV6-2/TRBV6-3 | NA | 12
CASSYVRGASNQPQHF | TGTGCCAGCAGTTACGTTCGAGGGGCTAGCAATCAGCCCCAGCATTTT | NA | TRBJ1-5 | TRBV6-2/TRBV6-3 | once | 16
CAWSRNGYSPLHF | TGTGCCTGGAGTCGGAATGGCTATTCACCCCTCCACTTT | NA | TRBJ1-6 | TRBV30 | NA | 13
CASSVAGGSTGELFF | TGTGCCAGCAGCGTAGCGGGGGGGAGCACCGGGGAGCTGTTTTTT | TRBD2 | TRBJ2-2 | TRBV9 | NA | 15
CASSLIDSSNQPQHF | TGTGCCAGCAGCTTAATAGATAGCAGCAATCAGCCCCAGCATTTT | NA | TRBJ1-5 | TRBV7-6 | NA | 15
CASSIGWDRVYDEQFF | TGTGCCAGTAGTATAGGGTGGGACAGGGTATACGATGAGCAGTTCTTC | TRBD1 | TRBJ2-1 | TRBV19 | NA | 16
CATCEQERAPLHF | TGTGCCACCTGTGAACAGGAGAGGGCTCCCCTCCACTTT | NA | TRBJ1-6 | TRBV15 | NA | 13
CASSVPGLKVGGELFF | TGTGCCAGTAGTGTTCCGGGACTCAAAGTGGGCGGGGAGCTGTTTTTT | NA | TRBJ2-2 | TRBV19 | NA | 16
CASSPDWAPNQPQHF | TGTGCCAGCAGCCCCGACTGGGCCCCTAATCAGCCCCAGCATTTT | NA | TRBJ1-5 | TRBV11-2 | NA | 15
CASSRGGGRRTEAFF | TGTGCCAGCAGCAGGGGCGGGGGTCGACGGACTGAAGCTTTCTTT | NA | TRBJ1-1 | TRBV7-8 | NA | 15
CASSQDFGDGDQPQHF | TGCGCCAGCAGCCAAGATTTTGGGGACGGGGATCAGCCCCAGCATTTT | NA | TRBJ1-5 | TRBV4-3 | once | 16
CASTGGSTSGYTF | TGTGCCAGCACAGGAGGATCCACTAGTGGCTACACCTTC | NA | TRBJ1-2 | TRBV28 | NA | 13
CASSYPTSGSDNYNEQFF | TGTGCCAGCAGTTACCCGACTAGCGGGAGCGACAACTACAATGAGCAGTTCTTC | TRBD2 | TRBJ2-1 | TRBV6-2/TRBV6-3 | NA | 18
CASSLAGTSGSASGLDTQYF | TGTGCCAGCAGCTTAGCTGGCACTAGCGGGAGCGCGAGTGGATTAGATACGCAGTATTTT | TRBD2 | TRBJ2-3 | TRBV7-2 | NA | 20
CASSLRTGAYSNQPQHF | TGTGCCAGCAGCTTACGGACAGGGGCGTACAGCAATCAGCCCCAGCATTTT | TRBD1 | TRBJ1-5 | TRBV7-8 | NA | 17
CAGGSGGSTQYF | TGTGCAGGGGGTAGCGGGGGCTCAACGCAGTATTTT | TRBD2 | TRBJ2-3 | TRBV6-6 | NA | 12
CASATGLASTDTQYF | TGTGCTAGTGCCACGGGACTGGCAAGCACAGATACGCAGTATTTT | NA | TRBJ2-3 | TRBV12-5 | NA | 15
CASSEARTPNTEAFF | TGTGCCAGCAGTGAAGCTAGGACACCGAACACTGAAGCTTTCTTT | NA | TRBJ1-1 | TRBV2 | NA | 15
CASSLASGVAYEQYF | TGTGCCAGCAGCTTAGCGTCTGGGGTCGCCTACGAGCAGTACTTC | NA | TRBJ2-7 | TRBV7-2 | NA | 15
CASSLAEGRETQYF | TGCGCCAGCAGCTTGGCTGAGGGAAGAGAGACCCAGTACTTC | NA | TRBJ2-5 | TRBV5-1 | NA | 14
CASSRSQEPNEKLFF | TGTGCCAGCAGTCGCTCACAGGAGCCGAATGAAAAACTGTTTTTT | NA | TRBJ1-4 | TRBV28 | NA | 15
CASRATGGRNINEKLFF | TGTGCCAGCAGAGCGACAGGGGGCAGAAACATTAATGAAAAACTGTTTTTT | TRBD1 | TRBJ1-4 | TRBV2 | NA | 17
CASRAAAGAYGYTF | TGTGCCAGCAGGGCCGCGGCAGGGGCCTATGGCTACACCTTC | NA | TRBJ1-2 | TRBV6-5 | few | 14